The entry below describes one T cell receptor (beta chain). Profiled with immunoSEQ multiplex PCR; TCRdb holds only in-frame clones, not every one. The sample consists of about 180,000 clones, under 85% of them appearing once. J lost 5 bases, V lost 5 bases, and 6 bases had no gene match. Germline values: CDR1 SGHNT, CDR2 YENEEA. The CDR3 length is 13 residues. The data belong to a study of blood T cell repertoires in COVID-19. The V gene is TRBV11-3, the J gene TRBJ2-7; 7 positions match TRBD1. The TCR was taken from a human donor in a cohort sampled during active COVID-19. Sequenced material: peripheral blood. The chain's CDR3 is CASSPNRGHEQYF. Written as DNA, the CDR3 is TGTGCCAGCAGCCCCAACAGGGGCCACGAGCAGTACTTC.